This TCR beta chain was sequenced for a study of T cells in Graves' hyperthyroidism and ophthalmopathy. Study-level points and caveats: Most expanded thyroid clonotypes above 0.001 recurred in blood.

Any patient presenting with uncontrolled infection, other autoimmune disease, pregnancy or lactation was left out. RNA transcripts served as the template for amplifying TCR beta CDR3 regions. An initial round of RT-PCR targeting the TCR CDR3 relied on the HTBI primer set. One entry per CDR3 protein results from TCRdb running MiXCR on the multiplex PCR reads. The profile covers about 600,000 distinct CDR3 sequences, with around 16% appearing a single time and roughly 3.3% taken by the ten largest. With V trimmed by 6 bases and J by 3 bases, 7 bases remained unmatched. This CDR3 is 14 amino acids long. The germline gives CDR1 DFQATT, CDR2 SNEGSKA (reference sequence). The sample holds many counts of this clonotype. Antigen specificity is unknown.

The chain joins TRBV20-1 to TRBJ2-7, with 11 bases aligning to TRBD2. The receptor was isolated from a woman aged 40-49 years with Graves' ophthalmopathy. Sequencing was carried out using blood. DNA of the CDR3: TGCAGTGCCCGTGCGACTAGCGGGGACTACGAGCAGTACTTC. Encoded protein: CSARATSGDYEQYF.